Listed below are T cell receptor beta chains from one sample, sequenced in a study of shared clonotypes between healthy human individuals. The protocol was immunoSEQ multiplex PCR, while the TCRdb copy is restricted to in-frame clones and leaves out a portion. The data contain 850,000 to 1,100,000 clones, around three quarters of them singletons. What was sequenced was memory CD4+ T cells from PBMCs. These receptors were obtained from a young man in good health. Some clones in this sample may be carry-over from other donors' samples. The CDR3 runs from the conserved cysteine through the conserved F or W. The order of the fields is clone size, D gene, J gene, V gene, CDR3 DNA, CDR3 protein. A D gene is named only where the DNA matches it firmly. Size values are once, few and many counts, or a class for expanded clones, and some rows have none.

>once|TRBD2|TRBJ2-3|TRBV15
TGTGCCACCAGCAGAGATGGGGGGGATGATACGCAGTATTTT
CATSRDGGDDTQYF
>NA|NA|TRBJ1-1|TRBV6-1
TGTGCCAGCAGTGGAGGACAGTGGGCCACTGAAGCTTTCTTT
CASSGGQWATEAFF
>NA|NA|TRBJ1-2|TRBV30
TGTGCCTGGAAACCAGGGATGGTCGGCGGCTACACCTTC
CAWKPGMVGGYTF
>NA|TRBD1|TRBJ1-5|TRBV5-6
TGTGCCAGCAGCCCCAAGGGACCTCCGGGACAGGGGCGGAATCAGCCCCAGCATTTT
CASSPKGPPGQGRNQPQHF
>NA|TRBD1|TRBJ2-5|TRBV15
TGTGCCACCAGCATTGACAGGGCGGTGGAGACCCAGTACTTC
CATSIDRAVETQYF
>NA|TRBD1|TRBJ1-5|TRBV4-1
TGCGCCAGCAGCCAGGACAGGGGCAATCAGCCCCAGCATTTT
CASSQDRGNQPQHF
>NA|NA|TRBJ2-1|TRBV19
TGTGCCAGTAGGGTTATAGCAGACACCTACAATGAGCAGTTCTTC
CASRVIADTYNEQFF
>few|NA|TRBJ1-1|TRBV6-5
TGTGCCAGCACCGCCCCCGGAGGAAGTGGCACTGAAGCTTTCTTT
CASTAPGGSGTEAFF
>NA|NA|TRBJ1-5|TRBV30
TGTGCCTGGAGTAGGGGGAGTCAGCCCCAGCATTTT
CAWSRGSQPQHF
>once|TRBD1|TRBJ2-3|TRBV6-5
TGTGCCAGCAGGGGGACAGGGAAGGATACGCAGTATTTT
CASRGTGKDTQYF
>NA|NA|TRBJ2-1|TRBV12-5
TGTGCTAGTGGTTTTAGGAGCAAGCAGTTCTTC
CASGFRSKQFF
>once|NA|TRBJ2-7|TRBV27
TGTGCCAGCAGCTTCGACGGGAAAACGGGGTACGAGCAGTACTTC
CASSFDGKTGYEQYF
>NA|NA|TRBJ1-2|TRBV28
TGTGCCAGCAGCCCAGCCGGGAGTAGTTCGGCGAACTATGGCTACACCTTC
CASSPAGSSSANYGYTF
>few|TRBD2|TRBJ2-4|TRBV30
TGTGCCTGTGGGCGGGAGCCCCAAAACATTCAGTACTTC
CACGREPQNIQYF
>NA|NA|TRBJ2-3|TRBV27
TGTGCCAGCAGTCTTCGGGCGAGTTACACAGATACGCAGTATTTT
CASSLRASYTDTQYF
>NA|TRBD1|TRBJ2-7|TRBV5-1
TGCGCCAGCAGCAGATCACAGGGGCGAGAGCAGTACTTC
CASSRSQGREQYF
>NA|NA|TRBJ1-5|TRBV6-5
TGTGCCAGCAGTTACGATGGAGGGGTTCAGCCCCAGCATTTT
CASSYDGGVQPQHF
>NA|TRBD1|TRBJ1-1|TRBV2
TGTGCCAGGGGAGGGACAGAGTTGAACACTGAAGCTTTCTTT
CARGGTELNTEAFF
>NA|NA|TRBJ2-6|TRBV19
TGTGCCAGTAGTCTTCGTCAGGGCTCTGGGGCCAACGTCCTGACTTTC
CASSLRQGSGANVLTF
>NA|NA|TRBJ2-6|TRBV28
TGTGCCAGCAGTTTAGGTAGAATACAGGGTTATAGCTCTGGGGCCAACGTCCTGACTTTC
CASSLGRIQGYSSGANVLTF
>NA|TRBD1|TRBJ2-5|TRBV2
TGTGCCAGCAGTGGAGACAGGGGGCGGCGGGAGACCCAGTACTTC
CASSGDRGRRETQYF
>once|TRBD2|TRBJ2-7|TRBV7-2
TGTGCCAGCAGCCAGGGACTAGCGGGAGCCTACGAGCAGTACTTC
CASSQGLAGAYEQYF
>NA|TRBD2|TRBJ2-1|TRBV28
TGTGCCAGCAGTTTATCACTAGCGGGGCTCTGGGAGCAGTTCTTC
CASSLSLAGLWEQFF
>few|NA|TRBJ1-2|TRBV5-6
TGTGCCAGCAGCTTGGGCAGGGTGGACTATGGCTACACCTTC
CASSLGRVDYGYTF
>few|TRBD2|TRBJ2-2|TRBV2
TGTGCCAGTCAGACTAGCGGAAACACCGGGGAGCTGTTTTTT
CASQTSGNTGELFF
>NA|NA|TRBJ2-1|TRBV6-1
TGTGCCAGCAGTGACTCCTGGCAGGGAAATGAGCAGTTCTTC
CASSDSWQGNEQFF
>NA|TRBD1|TRBJ1-1|TRBV6-1
TGTGCCAGCAGTCGACAGGGGCTTGAAGCTTTCTTT
CASSRQGLEAFF
>NA|NA|TRBJ1-2|TRBV7-9
TGTGCCAGCAGCCCACAGGGTCTAAGCTATGGCTACACCTTC
CASSPQGLSYGYTF
>NA|NA|TRBJ2-7|TRBV18
TGTGCCAGCTCACCACCGGCAGCCTACGAGCAGTACTTC
CASSPPAAYEQYF
>NA|NA|TRBJ1-5|TRBV2
TGTGCCAGCAGTGAAGGACCGACCACTCCCCAGCATTTT
CASSEGPTTPQHF
>NA|TRBD2|TRBJ2-1|TRBV11-3
TGTGCCAGCAGCTTAAACAAGCGGGGGCGGGGTGATATCAATGAGCAGTTCTTC
CASSLNKRGRGDINEQFF
>once|NA|TRBJ1-3|TRBV5-1
TGCGCCAGCAGCTTGGGGGGAGGAGACACCATATATTTT
CASSLGGGDTIYF
>NA|TRBD2|TRBJ2-3|TRBV7-2
TGTGCCAGCAGTCTAGCGGGAGGAGGGGGAGATACGCAGTATTTT
CASSLAGGGGDTQYF
>NA|NA|TRBJ1-2|TRBV30
TGTGCCTGGACCCGAGCCCGGGGATATGGCTACACCTTC
CAWTRARGYGYTF
>NA|NA|TRBJ2-7|TRBV11-2
TGTGCCAGCAGCTTAGTTATTGCGGGATCCTACGAGCAGTACTTC
CASSLVIAGSYEQYF
>few|NA|TRBJ2-1|TRBV19
TGTGCCAGTATCGGTACGGGCACCTACAATGAGCAGTTCTTC
CASIGTGTYNEQFF
>NA|NA|TRBJ2-7|TRBV6-1
TGTGCCAGCAGTGAAGCGCCCGGGGTACGGGAGCAGTACTTC
CASSEAPGVREQYF
>NA|NA|TRBJ1-3|TRBV5-5
TGTGCCAGCAGCCTATGGGGGCAGGGTAACACCATATATTTT
CASSLWGQGNTIYF
>once|TRBD2|TRBJ2-3|TRBV6-6
TGTGCCAGCAGAACCCAAACTGGGGGGGCAGATACGCAGTATTTT
CASRTQTGGADTQYF
>NA|NA|TRBJ1-2|TRBV6-7
TGTGCCAGGGAAGTCACTGGGCCGAGCGCTCACGGCTACACCTTC
CAREVTGPSAHGYTF
>few|NA|TRBJ1-5|TRBV30
TGTGCCTGGAGCGGACAGAATAATCAGCCCCAGCATTTT
CAWSGQNNQPQHF
>NA|NA|TRBJ1-1|TRBV9
TGTGCCAGCAGCCAGGGCGTGAACACTGAAGCTTTCTTT
CASSQGVNTEAFF
>NA|TRBD2|TRBJ2-1|TRBV9
TGTGCCAGCAGCCCGACCACTAGCGGCGTTACCGCGCAGTTCTTC
CASSPTTSGVTAQFF
>NA|NA|TRBJ1-1|TRBV7-2
TGTGCCAGCAGCTTCCGGGGTGGCACTGAAGCTTTCTTT
CASSFRGGTEAFF
>NA|TRBD1|TRBJ1-2|TRBV5-1
TGCGCCAGCAGCTCCGACGGACAGGGGAACTATGGCTACACCTTC
CASSSDGQGNYGYTF
>NA|TRBD1|TRBJ2-7|TRBV5-3
TGTGCCAGAAGCACCTCTTCAGGGGGCACCTACGAGCAGTACTTC
CARSTSSGGTYEQYF
>NA|TRBD2|TRBJ2-3|TRBV5-4
TGTGCCAGCAGCCCCCGTACGCGGGAGGTGACAGATACGCAGTATTTT
CASSPRTREVTDTQYF
>NA|NA|TRBJ2-5|TRBV7-3
TGTGCCAGCAGCTGGGGGCCGGGGGAGACCCAGTACTTC
CASSWGPGETQYF
>NA|TRBD2|TRBJ2-7|TRBV30
TGTGCCTGGAGTACGTTTTGGCGGGAGAACTACGAGCAGTACTTC
CAWSTFWRENYEQYF
>once|NA|TRBJ2-5|TRBV5-1
TGCGCCAGCAGCCCCTCGGGCAGTTACCAAGAGACCCAGTACTTC
CASSPSGSYQETQYF
>NA|NA|TRBJ1-2|TRBV5-1
TGCGCCAGCAGCTTGGGGGCAGGAGCCTCCTATGGCTACACCTTC
CASSLGAGASYGYTF
>NA|NA|TRBJ2-7|TRBV6-1
TGTGCCAGCAGTGAACAAATTCACGAGCAGTACTTC
CASSEQIHEQYF
>NA|NA|TRBJ2-5|TRBV18
TGTGCCAGCTCACCACCGGTTTGGGAGACCCAGTACTTC
CASSPPVWETQYF
>few|NA|TRBJ2-1|TRBV7-3
TGTGCCAGCAGCCCGATCTCGGACTCCAATGAGCAGTTCTTC
CASSPISDSNEQFF
>NA|TRBD1|TRBJ2-5|TRBV14
TGTGCCAGCAGCCATTACCCATTGCTAAGGGACAGGGAAGAGACCCAGTACTTC
CASSHYPLLRDREETQYF
>NA|TRBD1|TRBJ1-2|TRBV5-6
TGTGCCAGCAACCCTAAAGACAGGGACTATGGCTACACCTTC
CASNPKDRDYGYTF